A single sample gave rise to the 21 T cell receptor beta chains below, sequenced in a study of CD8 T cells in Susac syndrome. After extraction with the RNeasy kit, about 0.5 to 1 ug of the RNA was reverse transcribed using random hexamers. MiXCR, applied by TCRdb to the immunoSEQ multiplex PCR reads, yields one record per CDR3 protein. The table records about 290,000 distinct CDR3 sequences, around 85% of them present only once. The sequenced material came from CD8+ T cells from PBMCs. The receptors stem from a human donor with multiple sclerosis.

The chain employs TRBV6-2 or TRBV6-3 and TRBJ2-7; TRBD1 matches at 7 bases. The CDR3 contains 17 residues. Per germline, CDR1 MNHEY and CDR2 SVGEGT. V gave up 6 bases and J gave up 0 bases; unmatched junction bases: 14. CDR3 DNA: TGTGCCAGCAGAGAGGGGGCTCCCTCTTACATCTCCTACGAGCAGTACTTC. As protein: CASREGAPSYISYEQYF.

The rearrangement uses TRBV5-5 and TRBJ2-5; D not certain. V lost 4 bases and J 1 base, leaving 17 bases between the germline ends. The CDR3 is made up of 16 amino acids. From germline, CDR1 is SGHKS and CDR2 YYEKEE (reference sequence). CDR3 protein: CASSGVWEGFQETQYF. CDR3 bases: TGTGCCAGCAGCGGGGTCTGGGAAGGATTCCAAGAGACCCAGTACTTC.

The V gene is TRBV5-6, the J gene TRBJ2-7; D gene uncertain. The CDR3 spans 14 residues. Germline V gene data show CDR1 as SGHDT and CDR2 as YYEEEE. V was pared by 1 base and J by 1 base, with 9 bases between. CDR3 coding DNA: TGTGCCAGCAGCTTGCGTCTGTCATCCTACGAGCAGTACTTC. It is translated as CASSLRLSSYEQYF.

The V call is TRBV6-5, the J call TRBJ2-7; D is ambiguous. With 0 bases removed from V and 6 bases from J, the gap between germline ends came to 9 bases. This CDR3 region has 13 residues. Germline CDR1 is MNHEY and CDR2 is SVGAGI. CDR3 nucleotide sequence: TGTGCCAGCAGTTACTCGTCTAGTTCCGAGCAGTACTTC. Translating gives CASSYSSSSEQYF.

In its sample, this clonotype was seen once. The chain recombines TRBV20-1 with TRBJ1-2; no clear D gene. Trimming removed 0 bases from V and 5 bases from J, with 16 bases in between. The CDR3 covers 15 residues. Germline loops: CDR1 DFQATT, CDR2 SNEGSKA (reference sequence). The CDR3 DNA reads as TGCAGTGCTAGAGATCCGGCGGGAATTGGGTATGGCTACACCTTC. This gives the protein CSARDPAGIGYGYTF.

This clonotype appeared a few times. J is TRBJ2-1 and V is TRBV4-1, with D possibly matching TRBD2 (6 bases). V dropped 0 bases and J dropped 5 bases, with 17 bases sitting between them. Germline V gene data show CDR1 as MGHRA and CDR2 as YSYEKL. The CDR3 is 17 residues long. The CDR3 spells CASSQEPSSVNNNEQFF. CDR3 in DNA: TGCGCCAGCAGCCAAGAACCATCTAGCGTTAACAACAATGAGCAGTTCTTC.

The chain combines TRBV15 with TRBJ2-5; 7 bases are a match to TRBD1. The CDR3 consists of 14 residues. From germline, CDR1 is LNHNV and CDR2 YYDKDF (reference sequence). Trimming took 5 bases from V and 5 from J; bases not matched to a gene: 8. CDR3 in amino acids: CATSGDSSEETQYF. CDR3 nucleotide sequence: TGTGCCACCAGCGGGGACAGTAGTGAGGAGACCCAGTACTTC.

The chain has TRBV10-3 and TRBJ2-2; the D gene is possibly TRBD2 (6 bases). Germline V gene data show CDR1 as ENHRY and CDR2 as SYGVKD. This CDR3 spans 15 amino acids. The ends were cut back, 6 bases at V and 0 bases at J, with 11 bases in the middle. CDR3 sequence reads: CAISSREANTGELFF. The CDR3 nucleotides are TGTGCCATCAGCTCGAGGGAGGCGAACACCGGGGAGCTGTTTTTT.

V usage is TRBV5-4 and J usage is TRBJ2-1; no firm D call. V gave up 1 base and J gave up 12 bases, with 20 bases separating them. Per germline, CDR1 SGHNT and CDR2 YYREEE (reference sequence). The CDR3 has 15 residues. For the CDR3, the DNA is TGTGCCAGCAGCTTGTCCGGGCCCTCAAAGACGGGGCAGTTCTTC. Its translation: CASSLSGPSKTGQFF.

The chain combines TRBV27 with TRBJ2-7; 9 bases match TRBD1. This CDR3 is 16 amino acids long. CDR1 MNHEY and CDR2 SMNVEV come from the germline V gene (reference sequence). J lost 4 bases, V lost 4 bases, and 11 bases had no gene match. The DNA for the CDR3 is TGTGCCAGCAGTTACACGGGACAGGGTTTCCTGTACGAGCAGTACTTC. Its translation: CASSYTGQGFLYEQYF.

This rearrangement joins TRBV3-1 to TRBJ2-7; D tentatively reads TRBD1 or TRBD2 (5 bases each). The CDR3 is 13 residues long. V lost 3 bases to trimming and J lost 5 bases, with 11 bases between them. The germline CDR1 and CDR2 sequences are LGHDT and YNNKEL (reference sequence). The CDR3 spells CASSQRGVDEQYF. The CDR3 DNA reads TGTGCCAGCAGCCAGAGGGGCGTGGACGAGCAGTACTTC.

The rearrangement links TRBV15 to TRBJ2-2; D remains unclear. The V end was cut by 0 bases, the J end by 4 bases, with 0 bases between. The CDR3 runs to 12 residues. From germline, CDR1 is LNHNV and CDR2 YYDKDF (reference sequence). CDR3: CATSRDTGELFF. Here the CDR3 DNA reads TGTGCCACCAGCAGAGACACCGGGGAGCTGTTTTTT.

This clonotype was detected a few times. In nucleotides, the CDR3 is TGTGCCACCAGTGACCGGGACGGTCAGCCCCAGCATTTT. This encodes CATSDRDGQPQHF. The genes are TRBV24-1 and TRBJ1-5; TRBD1 might be the D (5 bases). CDR1 KGHDR and CDR2 SFDVKD come from the germline V gene. The V end lost 4 bases, the J end lost 6 bases, and 9 bases lay between the germline ends. CDR3 length: 13 residues.

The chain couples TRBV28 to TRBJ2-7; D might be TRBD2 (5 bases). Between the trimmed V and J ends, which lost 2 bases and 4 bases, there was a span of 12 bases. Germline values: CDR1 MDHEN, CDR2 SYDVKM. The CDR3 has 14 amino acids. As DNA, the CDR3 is TGTGCCAGCAGTTTAATGGACGTAGCGTACGAGCAGTACTTC. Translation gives CASSLMDVAYEQYF.

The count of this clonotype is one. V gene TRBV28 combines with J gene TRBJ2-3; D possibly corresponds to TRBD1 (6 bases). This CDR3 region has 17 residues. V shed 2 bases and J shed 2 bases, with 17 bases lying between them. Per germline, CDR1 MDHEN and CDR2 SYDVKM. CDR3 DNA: TGTGCCAGCAGTTTAGGGGGCCGCACCTTCCACACAGATACGCAGTATTTT. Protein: CASSLGGRTFHTDTQYF.

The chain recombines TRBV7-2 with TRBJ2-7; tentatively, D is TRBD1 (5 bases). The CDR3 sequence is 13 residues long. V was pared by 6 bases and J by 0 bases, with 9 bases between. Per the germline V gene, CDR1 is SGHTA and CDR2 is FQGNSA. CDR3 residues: CASSGHPSYEQYF. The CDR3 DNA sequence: TGTGCCAGCAGTGGACACCCCTCCTACGAGCAGTACTTC.

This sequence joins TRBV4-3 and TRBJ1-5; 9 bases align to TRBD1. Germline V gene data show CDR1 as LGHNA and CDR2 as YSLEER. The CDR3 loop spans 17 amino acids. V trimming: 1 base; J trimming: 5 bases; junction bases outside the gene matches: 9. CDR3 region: CASSQAPPGQGYQPQHF. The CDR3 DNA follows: TGCGCCAGCAGCCAAGCCCCCCCCGGACAGGGGTATCAGCCCCAGCATTTT.

CDR3 nucleotide sequence: TGTGCCAGCAGTTTTTCCGGGCGATACATCTCCTACAATGAGCAGTTCTTC. This codes for CASSFSGRYISYNEQFF. The chain recombines TRBV12-3 or TRBV12-4 with TRBJ2-1, with no clear D. This CDR3 comprises 17 residues. V gave up 3 bases and J gave up 0 bases, with 15 bases separating them.

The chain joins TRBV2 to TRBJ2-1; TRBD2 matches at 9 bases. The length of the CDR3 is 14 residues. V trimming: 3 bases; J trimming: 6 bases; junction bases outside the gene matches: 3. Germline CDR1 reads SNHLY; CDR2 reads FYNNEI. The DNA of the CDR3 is TGTGCCAGCAGTGATAGCGGGAGAATCAATGAGCAGTTCTTC. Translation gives CASSDSGRINEQFF. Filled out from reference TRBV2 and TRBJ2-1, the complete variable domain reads EPEVTQTPSHQVTQMGQEVILRCVPISNHLYFYWYRQILGQKVEFLVSFYNNEISEKSEIFDDQFSVERPDGSNFTLKIRSTKLEDSAMYFCASSDSGRINEQFFGPGTRLTVL.

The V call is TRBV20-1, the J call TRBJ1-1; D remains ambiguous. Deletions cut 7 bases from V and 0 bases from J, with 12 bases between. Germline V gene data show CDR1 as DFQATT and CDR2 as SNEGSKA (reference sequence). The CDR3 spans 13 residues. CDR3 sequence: CSGRKRMNTEAFF. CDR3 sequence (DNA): TGCAGTGGAAGGAAGCGCATGAACACTGAAGCTTTCTTT.

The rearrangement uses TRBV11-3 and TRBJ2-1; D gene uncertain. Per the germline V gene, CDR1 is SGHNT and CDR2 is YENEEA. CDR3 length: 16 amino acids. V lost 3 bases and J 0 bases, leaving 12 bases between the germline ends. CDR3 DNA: TGTGCCAGCAGCTTGCGCTTCCCCAGCTCCTACAATGAGCAGTTCTTC. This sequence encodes CASSLRFPSSYNEQFF.